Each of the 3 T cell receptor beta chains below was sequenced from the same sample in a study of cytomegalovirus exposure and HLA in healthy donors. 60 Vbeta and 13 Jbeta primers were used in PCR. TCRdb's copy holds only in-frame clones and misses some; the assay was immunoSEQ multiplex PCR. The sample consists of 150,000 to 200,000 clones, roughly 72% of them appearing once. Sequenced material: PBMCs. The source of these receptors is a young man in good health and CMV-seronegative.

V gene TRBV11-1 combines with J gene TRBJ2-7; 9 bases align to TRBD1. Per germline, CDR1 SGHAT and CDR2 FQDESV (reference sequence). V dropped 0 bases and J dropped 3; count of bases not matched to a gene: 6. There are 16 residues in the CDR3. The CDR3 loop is CASSLARDRDFYEQYF. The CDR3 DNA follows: TGTGCCAGCAGCTTAGCGCGGGACAGGGACTTCTACGAGCAGTACTTC.

Here the CDR3 DNA reads TGTGCCAGCGCGAGGAGCTTTTATAGCAATCAGCCCCAGCATTTT. Its translation: CASARSFYSNQPQHF. V usage is TRBV27 and J usage is TRBJ1-5, with D unclear. CDR1 is MNHEY, CDR2 SMNVEV, per germline (reference sequence). The CDR3 has 15 residues. Trimming pared 8 bases from V and 0 bases from J, leaving 14 bases between.

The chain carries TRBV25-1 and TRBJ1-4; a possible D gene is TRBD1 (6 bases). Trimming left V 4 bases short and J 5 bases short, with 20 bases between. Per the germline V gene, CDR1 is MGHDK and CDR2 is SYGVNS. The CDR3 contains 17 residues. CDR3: CASSAILPTGRNEKLFF. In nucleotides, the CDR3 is TGTGCCAGCAGTGCCATACTTCCGACAGGCAGAAATGAAAAACTGTTTTTT.